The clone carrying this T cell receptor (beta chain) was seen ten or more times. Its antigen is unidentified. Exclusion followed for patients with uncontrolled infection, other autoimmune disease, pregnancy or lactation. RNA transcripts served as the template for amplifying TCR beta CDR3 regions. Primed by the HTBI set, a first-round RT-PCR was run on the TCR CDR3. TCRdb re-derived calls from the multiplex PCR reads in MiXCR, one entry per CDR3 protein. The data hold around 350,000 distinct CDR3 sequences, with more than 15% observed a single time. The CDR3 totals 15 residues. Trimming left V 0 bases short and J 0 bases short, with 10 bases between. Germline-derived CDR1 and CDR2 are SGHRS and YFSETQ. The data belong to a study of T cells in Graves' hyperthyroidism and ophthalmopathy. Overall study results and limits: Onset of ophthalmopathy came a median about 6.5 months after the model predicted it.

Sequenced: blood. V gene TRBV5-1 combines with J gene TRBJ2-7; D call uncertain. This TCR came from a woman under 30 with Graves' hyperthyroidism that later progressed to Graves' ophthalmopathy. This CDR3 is CASSLGLGHSYEQYF. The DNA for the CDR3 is TGCGCCAGCAGCTTGGGTCTAGGGCACTCCTACGAGCAGTACTTC.